This T cell receptor beta chain derives from a study of T-cell reconstitution after alpha-beta-depleted transplantation in children. This clonotype was observed once. The target antigen is unknown. The germline V gene has CDR1 SGHTA and CDR2 FQGTGA. After removal of 1 base from V and 4 bases from J, the junction contained 5 bases not matched to a gene. The CDR3 spans 16 residues. Unique molecular identifiers were incorporated when the TCRbeta library was constructed. TCRdb recomputed calls from the PCR reads with MiXCR, one row per CDR3 protein. The sample yields approximately 170,000 distinct CDR3 sequences, around 10% seen once. Study results and limitations: About two months after transplant, alpha-beta T cells reportedly came from several hundred expanded graft clones. When one year had passed after transplant, most T-cell counts and diversity came from newly produced T cells.

The sequence derives from a boy aged 2-9 years with acute myeloid leukemia, due to receive a stem cell transplant. Sequenced here: PBMCs, sampled before TCRalphabeta/CD19-depleted stem cell transplant. V gene TRBV7-3 combines with J gene TRBJ2-1, with TRBD2 matching 9 bases. CDR3 nucleotides: TGTGCCAGCAGCTTAAGGGCGGGAGGGGATTACAATGAGCAGTTCTTC. Encoded protein: CASSLRAGGDYNEQFF.